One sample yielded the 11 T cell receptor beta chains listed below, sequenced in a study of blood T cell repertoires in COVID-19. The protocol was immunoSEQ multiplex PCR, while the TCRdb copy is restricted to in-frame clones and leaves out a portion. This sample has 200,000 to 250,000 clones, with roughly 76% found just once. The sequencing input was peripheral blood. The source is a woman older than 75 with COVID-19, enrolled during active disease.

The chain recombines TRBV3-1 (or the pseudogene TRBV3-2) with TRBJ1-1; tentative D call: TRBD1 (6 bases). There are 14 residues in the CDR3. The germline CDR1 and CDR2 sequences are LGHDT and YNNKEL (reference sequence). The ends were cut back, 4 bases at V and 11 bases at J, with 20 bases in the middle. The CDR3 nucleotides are TGTGCCAGCAGCCGAGGACGTCCCGAGGGGGGGGCTTTCTTT. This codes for CASSRGRPEGGAFF.

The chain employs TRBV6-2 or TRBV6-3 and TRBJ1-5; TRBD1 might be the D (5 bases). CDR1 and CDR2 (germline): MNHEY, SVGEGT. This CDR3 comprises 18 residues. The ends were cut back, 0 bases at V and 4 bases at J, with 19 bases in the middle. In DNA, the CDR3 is TGTGCCAGCAGTTACTCGAGTAATAGGGGCCTAAAAAATCAGCCCCAGCATTTT. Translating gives CASSYSSNRGLKNQPQHF.

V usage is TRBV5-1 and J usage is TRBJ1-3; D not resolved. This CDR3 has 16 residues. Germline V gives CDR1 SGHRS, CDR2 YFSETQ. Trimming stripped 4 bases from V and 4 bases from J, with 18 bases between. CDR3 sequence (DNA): TGCGCCAGCAGCCCGGGGAGTGTAGGGTCCGGAAACACCATATATTTT. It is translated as CASSPGSVGSGNTIYF.

As DNA, the CDR3 is TGTGCCAGCAGCGGACGGACAGGAATAAAGTATTTT. Residues: CASSGRTGIKYF. The chain joins TRBV7-3 to TRBJ2-3; 7 bases line up with TRBD1. The CDR3 totals 12 residues. In germline, CDR1 is SGHTA, CDR2 FQGTGA. V lost 5 bases to trimming and J lost 13 bases; unmatched junction nucleotides: 9.

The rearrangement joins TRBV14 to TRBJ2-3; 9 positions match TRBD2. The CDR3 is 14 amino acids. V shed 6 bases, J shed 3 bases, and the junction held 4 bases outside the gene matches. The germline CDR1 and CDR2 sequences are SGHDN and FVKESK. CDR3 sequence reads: CASSPSGTTDTQYF. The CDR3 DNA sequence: TGTGCCAGCAGTCCTAGCGGGACTACAGATACGCAGTATTTT. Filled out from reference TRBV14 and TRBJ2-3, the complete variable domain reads EAGVTQFPSHSVIEKGQTVTLRCDPISGHDNLYWYRRVMGKEIKFLLHFVKESKQDESGMPNNRFLAERTGGTYSTLKVQPAELEDSGVYFCASSPSGTTDTQYFGPGTRLTVL.

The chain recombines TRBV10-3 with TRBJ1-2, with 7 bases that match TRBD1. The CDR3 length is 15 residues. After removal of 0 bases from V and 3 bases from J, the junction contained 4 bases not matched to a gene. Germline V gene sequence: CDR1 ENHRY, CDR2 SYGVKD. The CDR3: CAISESTGTDYGYTF. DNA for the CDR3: TGTGCCATCAGTGAGTCGACAGGGACCGACTATGGCTACACCTTC.

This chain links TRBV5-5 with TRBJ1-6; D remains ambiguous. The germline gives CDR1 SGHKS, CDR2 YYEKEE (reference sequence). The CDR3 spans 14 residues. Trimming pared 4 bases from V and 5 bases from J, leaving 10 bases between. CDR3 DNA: TGTGCCAGCAGCGTGGTAGTCAATAATTCACCCCTCCACTTT. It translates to CASSVVVNNSPLHF.

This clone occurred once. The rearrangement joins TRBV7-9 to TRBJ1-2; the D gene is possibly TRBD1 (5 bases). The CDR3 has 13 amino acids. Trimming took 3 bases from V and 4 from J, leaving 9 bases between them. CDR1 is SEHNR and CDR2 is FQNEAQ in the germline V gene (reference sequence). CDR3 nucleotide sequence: TGTGCCAGCAGCTTGGTCGGGGGCTATGGCTACACCTTC. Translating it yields CASSLVGGYGYTF.

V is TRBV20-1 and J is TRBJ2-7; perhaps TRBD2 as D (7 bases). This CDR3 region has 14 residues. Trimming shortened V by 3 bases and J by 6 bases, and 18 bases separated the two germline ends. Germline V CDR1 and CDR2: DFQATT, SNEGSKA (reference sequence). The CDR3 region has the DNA TGCAGTGCTAGTGGTTTCGGGGGGCAATTCGAGCAGTACTTC. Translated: CSASGFGGQFEQYF.

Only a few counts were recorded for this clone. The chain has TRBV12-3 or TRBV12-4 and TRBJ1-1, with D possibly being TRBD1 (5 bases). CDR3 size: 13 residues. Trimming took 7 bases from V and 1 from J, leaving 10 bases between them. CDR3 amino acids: CASNWGENTEAFF. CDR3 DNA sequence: TGTGCCAGCAACTGGGGGGAGAACACTGAAGCTTTCTTT.

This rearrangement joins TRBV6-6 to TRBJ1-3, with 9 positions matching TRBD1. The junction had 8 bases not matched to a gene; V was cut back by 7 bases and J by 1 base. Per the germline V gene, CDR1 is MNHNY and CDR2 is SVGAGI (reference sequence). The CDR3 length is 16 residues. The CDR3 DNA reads TGTGCCAGCACCAACAGGGGGCGAAGGTCTGGAAACACCATATATTTT. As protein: CASTNRGRRSGNTIYF.